This T cell receptor beta chain was observed in a study of OX40 agonist ivuxolimab in advanced cancers. CDR1 is SGHDN, CDR2 FVKESK, per germline. The CDR3 extends over 14 amino acids. The germline V and J ends were trimmed by 1 base and 6 bases, with 12 bases remaining between them. Produced via immunoSEQ multiplex PCR; TCRdb's table is partial and in-frame only. Of about 71,000 clones in the sample, roughly 78% were seen once. The receptor's source is an adult with an advanced solid tumor such as melanoma, head and neck, liver or kidney cancer. This chain connects TRBV14 to TRBJ1-2; D is unresolved. The sequences come from CD4+ or CD8+ T cells sorted from blood, collected in a trial of the OX40 agonist ivuxolimab. CDR3 coding DNA: TGTGCCAGCAGCCAAGTAGGGTACGGTGATGGCTACACCTTC. Translation gives CASSQVGYGDGYTF.